The 16 T cell receptor beta chains listed next were all sequenced from one sample in a study of chronic HIV infection and antiretroviral therapy. TCRdb re-derived calls from the 5' RACE reads in MiXCR, one entry per CDR3 protein. This sample yields under 55,000 distinct CDR3 sequences, of which approximately 20% are seen a single time; over 2.5% belongs to the top ten. Sequenced sample: peripheral blood. These receptors all stem from an adult who had HIV and had not received antiretroviral therapy, or was an uninfected healthy control (not recorded which).

This clonotype was detected a few times. This rearrangement joins TRBV2 to TRBJ2-3, with D maybe TRBD2 (6 bases). The germline V gene has CDR1 SNHLY and CDR2 FYNNEI. Trimming removed 7 bases from V and 6 bases from J, with 11 bases in between. The CDR3 is 12 residues long. The chain's CDR3 is CASMTSSDTQYF. In DNA, the CDR3 is TGTGCCAGCATGACTAGTTCCGATACGCAGTATTTT.

This clonotype was seen at least ten times. V usage is TRBV28 and J usage is TRBJ2-3; D perhaps matches TRBD2 (5 bases). This CDR3 is built from 13 residues. V was trimmed by 3 bases and J by 1 base, leaving 5 bases between them. Germline V gives CDR1 MDHEN, CDR2 SYDVKM. CDR3 sequence (DNA): TGTGCCAGCAGTTTCGGGGGCACAGATACGCAGTATTTT. Translating gives CASSFGGTDTQYF.

The sample holds a few counts of this clonotype. The chain employs TRBV28 and TRBJ2-1, with a possible D match to TRBD1 (5 bases). The CDR3 has 17 residues. The germline V gene encodes CDR1 MDHEN and CDR2 SYDVKM. V shed 3 bases and J shed 2 bases, with 17 bases lying between them. This CDR3 is CASSFGRWGLPYNEQFF. The CDR3 nucleotides read TGTGCCAGCAGTTTCGGAAGGTGGGGCTTGCCCTACAATGAGCAGTTCTTC.

This clonotype was found once. The V gene is TRBV29-1, the J gene TRBJ2-1; D call uncertain. In germline, CDR1 is SQVTM, CDR2 ANQGSEA. The length of the CDR3 is 14 residues. Trimming took 0 bases from V and 2 from J, leaving 8 bases between them. Here the CDR3 reads CSVEEAATYNEQFF. As DNA, the CDR3 is TGCAGCGTTGAAGAGGCGGCGACCTACAATGAGCAGTTCTTC.

V is TRBV29-1 and J is TRBJ2-5; D call uncertain. V was trimmed by 3 bases and J by 5 bases, leaving 7 bases between them. Germline assignment: CDR1 SQVTM and CDR2 ANQGSEA. This CDR3 spans 11 amino acids. The CDR3 DNA is TGCAGCGTTGAGGGGTGGGAGACCCAGTACTTC. Translating it yields CSVEGWETQYF.

In its sample, this clonotype was seen a few times. The chain couples TRBV5-1 to TRBJ2-2; tentative D call: TRBD2 (5 bases). This CDR3 comprises 14 residues. V was cut by 7 bases and J by 3 bases, with 13 bases left in between. Germline V gene data show CDR1 as SGHRS and CDR2 as YFSETQ. CDR3: CASGFQADTGELFF. CDR3 coding DNA: TGCGCCAGCGGTTTTCAAGCGGACACCGGGGAGCTGTTTTTT.

CDR3 DNA: TGTGCCAGCGGGACTAGCCCAGATACGCAGTATTTT. It codes for CASGTSPDTQYF. The chain carries TRBV2 and TRBJ2-3; 9 nucleotides align to TRBD2. The V gene's germline CDR1 is SNHLY and CDR2 FYNNEI. This CDR3 is 12 amino acids long. The V and J ends lost 8 bases and 4 bases, in that order; junction bases with no gene match: 1.

This clonotype came up a few times. The chain uses TRBV2 and TRBJ2-5; no clear D gene. Germline CDR1 is SNHLY and CDR2 is FYNNEI. The CDR3 consists of 13 residues. V was shortened by 8 bases and J by 4 bases, with 14 bases between the two germline ends. CDR3 residues: CASPGPPGETQYF. The CDR3 DNA reads TGTGCCAGCCCGGGCCCCCCTGGAGAGACCCAGTACTTC.

V gene TRBV29-1 combines with J gene TRBJ1-1; D is ambiguous. Germline V gene lookup returns CDR1 SQVTM and CDR2 ANQGSEA. The CDR3 sequence is 14 residues long. Deletions cut 4 bases from V and 4 bases from J, with 16 bases between. CDR3 loop: CSVGFIGIGTEAFF. Here the CDR3 DNA reads TGCAGCGTTGGGTTTATAGGCATCGGCACTGAAGCTTTCTTT.

V gene TRBV4-2 combines with J gene TRBJ2-7; D gene uncertain. The germline gives CDR1 LGHNA, CDR2 YNFKEQ. This CDR3 comprises 13 residues. V lost 0 bases and J 9 bases, leaving 12 bases between the germline ends. The CDR3, as DNA: TGTGCCAGCAGCCAAGATCTGAGCAGAGGGCAGTACTTC. Translated: CASSQDLSRGQYF.

V usage is TRBV12-3 or TRBV12-4 and J usage is TRBJ1-5, with D uncertain. Trimming took 1 base from V and 1 from J, leaving 5 bases between them. This CDR3 comprises 14 residues. CDR3 amino acids: CASSLVQSNQPQHF. The CDR3 DNA sequence: TGTGCCAGCAGTTTAGTACAGAGCAATCAGCCCCAGCATTTT.

There are a few counts of this clonotype. The V and J genes are TRBV30 and TRBJ2-5, with no clear D. The CDR3 covers 14 residues. Trimming shortened V by 3 bases and J by 5 bases, and 16 bases separated the two germline ends. From germline, CDR1 is GTSNPN and CDR2 SVGIG (reference sequence). As DNA, the CDR3 is TGTGCCTGGAGGGCCCCGGGCCCGGAGGAGACCCAGTACTTC. This gives the protein CAWRAPGPEETQYF.

This clonotype was observed a handful of times. The chain carries TRBV20-1 and TRBJ2-3; 8 bases fit TRBD2. The germline V gene has CDR1 DFQATT and CDR2 SNEGSKA (reference sequence). CDR3 length: 15 residues. V was clipped by 6 bases and J by 4 bases; unmatched bases: 12. The CDR3 bases are TGCAGTGCGGCACCACTAGCGGCGGTGGCAGATACGCAGTATTTT. Residues: CSAAPLAAVADTQYF.

V usage is TRBV7-9 and J usage is TRBJ1-1; D is undetermined. In germline, CDR1 is SEHNR, CDR2 FQNEAQ (reference sequence). This CDR3 comprises 14 residues. V dropped 5 bases and J dropped 1 base, with 11 bases sitting between them. The CDR3 nucleotides are TGTGCCAGCAGCCCGCGCCGGGAGAACACTGAAGCTTTCTTT. This codes for CASSPRRENTEAFF.

This clonotype is termed medium-sized. The V call is TRBV2, the J call TRBJ1-1; maybe TRBD1 (5 bases). CDR1 is SNHLY, CDR2 FYNNEI, per germline. The CDR3 has 13 amino acids. Trimming cost V 4 bases and J 5 bases, with 11 bases left between them. The CDR3 protein is CASSGNKGTEAFF. CDR3 nucleotides: TGTGCCAGCAGTGGTAATAAGGGGACTGAAGCTTTCTTT.

The V call is TRBV15, the J call TRBJ2-3, with a weak D call TRBD2 (5 bases). The ends were cut back, 0 bases at V and 3 bases at J, with 13 bases in the middle. This CDR3 contains 16 residues. The germline V gene has CDR1 LNHNV and CDR2 YYDKDF (reference sequence). CDR3 nucleotides: TGTGCCACCAGCAGAGATGGCCGGGGTGAGACAGATACGCAGTATTTT. Protein: CATSRDGRGETDTQYF.